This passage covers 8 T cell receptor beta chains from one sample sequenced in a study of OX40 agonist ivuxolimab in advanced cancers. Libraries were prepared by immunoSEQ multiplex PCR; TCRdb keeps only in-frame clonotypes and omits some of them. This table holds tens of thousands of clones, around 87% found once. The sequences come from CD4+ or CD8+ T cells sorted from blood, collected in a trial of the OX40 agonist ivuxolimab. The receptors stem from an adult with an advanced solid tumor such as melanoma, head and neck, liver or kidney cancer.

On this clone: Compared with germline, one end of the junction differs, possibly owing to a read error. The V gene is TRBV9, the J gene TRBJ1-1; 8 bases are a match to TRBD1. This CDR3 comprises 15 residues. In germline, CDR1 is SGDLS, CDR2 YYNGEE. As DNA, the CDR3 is TGTGCCAGCAGCGTGGACAGGGATCCCCTGACTGGAGCTTTCTTT. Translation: CASSVDRDPLTGAFF.

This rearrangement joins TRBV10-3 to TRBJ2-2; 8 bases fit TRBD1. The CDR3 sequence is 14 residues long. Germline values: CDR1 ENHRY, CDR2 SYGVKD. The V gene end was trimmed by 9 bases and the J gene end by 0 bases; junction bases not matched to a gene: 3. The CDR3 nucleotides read TGTGCCATATCGACAGGGGCGAACACCGGGGAGCTGTTTTTT. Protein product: CAISTGANTGELFF.

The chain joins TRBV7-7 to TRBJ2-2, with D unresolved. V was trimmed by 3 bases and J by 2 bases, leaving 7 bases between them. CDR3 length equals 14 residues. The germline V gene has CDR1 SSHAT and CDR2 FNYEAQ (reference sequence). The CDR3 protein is CASSFTDNTGELFF. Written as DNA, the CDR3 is TGTGCCAGCAGCTTCACAGATAACACCGGGGAGCTGTTTTTT.

CDR3 sequence (DNA): TGTGCCAGCAGTCACGGGGGCGCGAACACTGAAGCTTTCTTT. Translation: CASSHGGANTEAFF. The chain employs TRBV6-5 and TRBJ1-1, with D possibly matching TRBD1 (6 bases). The CDR3 runs to 14 residues. CDR1 and CDR2 (germline): MNHEY, SVGAGI. The ends were cut back, 5 bases at V and 1 base at J, with 11 bases in the middle.

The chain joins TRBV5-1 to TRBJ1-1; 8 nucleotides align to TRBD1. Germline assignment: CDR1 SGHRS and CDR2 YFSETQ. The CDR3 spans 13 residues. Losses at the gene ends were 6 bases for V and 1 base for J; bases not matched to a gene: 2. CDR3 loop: CASNDRGNTEAFF. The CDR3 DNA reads TGCGCCAGCAACGACAGGGGGAACACTGAAGCTTTCTTT. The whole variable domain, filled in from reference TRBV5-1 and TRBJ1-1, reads KAGVTQTPRYLIKTRGQQVTLSCSPISGHRSVSWYQQTPGQGLQFLFEYFSETQRNKGNFPGRFSGRQFSNSRSEMNVSTLELGDSALYLCASNDRGNTEAFFGQGTRLTVV.

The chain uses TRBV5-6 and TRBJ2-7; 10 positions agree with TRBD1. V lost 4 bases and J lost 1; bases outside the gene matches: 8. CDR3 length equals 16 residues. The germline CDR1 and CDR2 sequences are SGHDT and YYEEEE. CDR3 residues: CASSHLDRGLSYEQYF. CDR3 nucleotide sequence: TGTGCCAGCAGCCACCTAGACAGGGGGCTATCCTACGAGCAGTACTTC.

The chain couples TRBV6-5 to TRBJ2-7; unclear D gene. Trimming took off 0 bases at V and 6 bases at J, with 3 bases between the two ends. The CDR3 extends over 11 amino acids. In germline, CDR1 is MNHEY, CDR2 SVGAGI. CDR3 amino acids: CASSYSGEQYF. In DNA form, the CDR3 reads TGTGCCAGCAGTTACTCGGGCGAGCAGTACTTC.

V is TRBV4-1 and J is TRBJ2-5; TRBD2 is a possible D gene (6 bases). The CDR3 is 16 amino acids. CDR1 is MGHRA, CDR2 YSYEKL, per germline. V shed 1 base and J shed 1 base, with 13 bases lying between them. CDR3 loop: CASSQANGGSQETQYF. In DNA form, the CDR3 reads TGCGCCAGCAGCCAAGCGAACGGGGGATCCCAAGAGACCCAGTACTTC.